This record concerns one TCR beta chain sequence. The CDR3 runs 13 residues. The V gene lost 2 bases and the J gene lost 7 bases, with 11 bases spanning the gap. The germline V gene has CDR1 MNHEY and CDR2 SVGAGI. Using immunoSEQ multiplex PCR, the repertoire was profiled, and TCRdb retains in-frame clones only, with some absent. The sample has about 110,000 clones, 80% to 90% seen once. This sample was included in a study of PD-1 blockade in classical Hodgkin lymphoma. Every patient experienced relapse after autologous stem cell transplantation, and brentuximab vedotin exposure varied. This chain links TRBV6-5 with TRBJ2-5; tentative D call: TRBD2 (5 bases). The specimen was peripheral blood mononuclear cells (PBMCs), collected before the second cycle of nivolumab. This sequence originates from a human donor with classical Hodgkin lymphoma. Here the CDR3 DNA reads TGTGCCAGCAGTTACGATAGGGAGCGGACCCAGTACTTC. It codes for CASSYDRERTQYF.